This T cell receptor beta chain emerged from a study of blood T cell repertoires in COVID-19. Trimming took off 6 bases at V and 7 bases at J, with 7 bases between the two ends. Germline lookup yields CDR1 SNHLY and CDR2 FYNNEI. There are 12 residues in the CDR3. TCRdb's table, derived via immunoSEQ multiplex PCR, lists solely in-frame clones and lacks some. The profile shows approximately 360,000 clones, roughly 90% of them singletons. The receptor was derived from a woman in her twenties or thirties with acute COVID-19. The sample comprised PBMCs or T cells enriched from blood (not recorded which). V is TRBV2 and J is TRBJ1-6, with D unclear. The chain's CDR3 is CASRGVNSPLHF. For the CDR3, the DNA is TGTGCCAGCAGGGGAGTGAATTCACCCCTCCACTTT.